This entry lists 32 T cell receptor beta chains sequenced from one sample in a study of T cells in Graves' hyperthyroidism and ophthalmopathy. Amplification targeted TCR beta CDR3 regions from RNA transcripts. Primed by the HTBI set, a first-round RT-PCR was run on the TCR CDR3. Each CDR3 protein is one row after TCRdb ran MiXCR on the multiplex PCR reads. The repertoire holds approximately 620,000 distinct CDR3 sequences, with more than 11% as singletons. Sequences were obtained from blood. The receptors here all came from a young woman with Graves' hyperthyroidism that later progressed to Graves' ophthalmopathy.

This clonotype was seen once. This may arise from a read error, as a much more abundant clone is one base away. This sequence joins TRBV7-9 and TRBJ1-5, with D tentatively TRBD1 (5 bases). Germline lookup yields CDR1 SEHNR and CDR2 FQNEAQ (reference sequence). The CDR3 has 15 amino acids. The CDR3, as DNA: TGTACCAGCAGCTCTGGAGGGACGGCTTATCAGCCCCAGCATTTT. Its protein is CTSSSGGTAYQPQHF. The full variable domain, completed using reference TRBV7-9 and TRBJ1-5, is DTGVSQNPRHKITKRGQNVTFRCDPISEHNRLYWYRQTLGQGPEFLTYFQNEAQLEKSRLLSDRFSAERPKGSFSTLEIQRTEQGDSAMYLCTSSSGGTAYQPQHFGDGTRLSIL.

The table lists this clonotype with many counts. The chain has TRBV6-1 and TRBJ2-5; 7 bases agree with TRBD1. V shed 6 bases and J 5 bases; nucleotides not matched to a gene: 6. Germline V CDR1 and CDR2: MNHNS, SASEGT. The CDR3 spans 13 residues. DNA of the CDR3: TGTGCCAGCAGGACACAGGGGTTGGAGACCCAGTACTTC. It is translated as CASRTQGLETQYF.

This clonotype was picked up many times. Here the CDR3 DNA reads TGTGCCACCGATAGGACAGGGAACTATGGCTACACCTTC. Amino acids: CATDRTGNYGYTF. The chain combines TRBV19 with TRBJ1-2; 8 nucleotides line up with TRBD1. The CDR3 has 13 residues. The germline CDR1 and CDR2 sequences are LNHDA and SQIVND (reference sequence). After removal of 10 bases from V and 2 bases from J, the junction contained 6 bases not matched to a gene.

This clonotype was seen at least ten times. The chain has TRBV15 and TRBJ2-3; 7 positions match TRBD2. Per germline, CDR1 LNHNV and CDR2 YYDKDF (reference sequence). CDR3 length: 14 residues. V was clipped by 8 bases and J by 0 bases; unmatched bases: 5. Here the CDR3 reads CATREETSTDTQYF. Here the CDR3 DNA reads TGTGCCACCCGGGAGGAGACTAGCACAGATACGCAGTATTTT.

This chain connects TRBV29-1 to TRBJ2-4, with a weak D call TRBD1 (6 bases). The germline V gene has CDR1 SQVTM and CDR2 ANQGSEA. V lost 6 bases and J 9 bases, leaving 15 bases between the germline ends. The CDR3 contains 12 residues. The CDR3 bases are TGCAGCGTGGGGGACAAGGTCGGCATTCAGTACTTC. Amino acids: CSVGDKVGIQYF.

Ten or more counts support this clonotype. The chain couples TRBV11-2 to TRBJ2-1; D may be TRBD1 or TRBD2 (7 bases each). The CDR3 runs to 18 residues. Trimming stripped 3 bases from V and 0 bases from J, with 18 bases between. CDR1 and CDR2 (germline): SGHAT, FQNNGV. As DNA, the CDR3 is TGTGCCAGCAGCTTTACCAGGGGGGGCATAAGCTCCTACAATGAGCAGTTCTTC. This codes for CASSFTRGGISSYNEQFF.

This clonotype was seen just once. One end of the junction is discordant with germline, which a read error may explain. The rearrangement links TRBV27 to TRBJ2-5; TRBD2 matches 7 bases. Looked up from germline, CDR1 is MNHEY and CDR2 is SMNVEV (reference sequence). The CDR3 loop spans 13 amino acids. The CDR3 nucleotides read TGTGCCAGCGGGGGAGGGGACCAAAAGACCCAGTACTTC. Amino acid sequence: CASGGGDQKTQYF.

This clonotype was observed a few times. This chain uses TRBV7-9 with TRBJ2-2; TRBD1 might be the D (5 bases). Germline-derived CDR1 and CDR2 are SEHNR and FQNEAQ (reference sequence). Trimming stripped 2 bases from V and 6 bases from J, with 19 bases between. The CDR3 runs to 17 residues. The DNA for the CDR3 is TGTGCCAGCAGCTTAATCGAAAGGGGCAGCCAAGCCGGGGAGCTGTTTTTT. It codes for CASSLIERGSQAGELFF.

The table lists this clonotype with many counts. The genes are TRBV24-1 and TRBJ2-5, with TRBD2 matching 8 bases. The CDR3 covers 18 residues. The V gene end was trimmed by 4 bases and the J gene end by 4 bases; junction bases not matched to a gene: 16. Germline V gene data show CDR1 as KGHDR and CDR2 as SFDVKD. The chain's CDR3 is CATSETGLGPLRGETQYF. The CDR3 DNA is TGTGCCACCAGTGAAACGGGACTAGGACCCCTGAGGGGAGAGACCCAGTACTTC.

In its sample, this clonotype was seen many times. V and J are TRBV24-1 and TRBJ2-1; D possibly corresponds to TRBD1 (6 bases). This CDR3 has 13 residues. V was cut by 5 bases and J by 6 bases, with 10 bases left in between. Germline lookup yields CDR1 KGHDR and CDR2 SFDVKD. The CDR3 loop reads CATSGPGANEQFF. The CDR3 region has the DNA TGTGCCACCAGTGGTCCAGGGGCCAATGAGCAGTTCTTC.

This clonotype was seen a handful of times. The chain has TRBV20-1 and TRBJ2-1; TRBD2 agrees at 9 bases. There are 19 residues in the CDR3. Trimming took 5 bases from V and 4 from J; bases not matched to a gene: 21. Germline CDR1 DFQATT, CDR2 SNEGSKA (reference sequence). The CDR3 sequence: CSALPFAGGALVVYNEQFF. In DNA, the CDR3 is TGCAGTGCTCTGCCTTTTGCGGGAGGGGCTTTAGTGGTTTACAATGAGCAGTTCTTC.

This clonotype was recorded many times. This chain joins TRBV7-8 and TRBJ2-4; D perhaps matches TRBD1 (5 bases). There are 13 residues in the CDR3. CDR1 SGHVS and CDR2 FQNEAQ come from the germline V gene. Between the trimmed V and J ends, which lost 5 bases and 5 bases, there was a span of 10 bases. The CDR3 sequence: CASSGAGQNIQYF. The CDR3 nucleotides are TGTGCCAGCAGCGGGGCAGGCCAAAACATTCAGTACTTC.

This clonotype was seen repeatedly, ten times or more. The V and J genes are TRBV3-1 and TRBJ2-1; tentative D call: TRBD2 (6 bases). The length of the CDR3 is 17 residues. Germline-derived CDR1 and CDR2 are LGHDT and YNNKEL (reference sequence). V shed 4 bases and J shed 6 bases, with 22 bases lying between them. For the CDR3, the DNA is TGTGCCAGCAGCCCTCACTCGACTAGGAGGTCGGGCAATGAGCAGTTCTTC. This encodes CASSPHSTRRSGNEQFF.

This clonotype was recorded a few times. The chain is built from TRBV7-9 and TRBJ2-7; D gene ambiguous. The CDR3 consists of 12 residues. Trimming took off 4 bases at V and 5 bases at J, with 9 bases between the two ends. Germline V CDR1 and CDR2: SEHNR, FQNEAQ (reference sequence). CDR3 sequence reads: CASSSQLDEQYF. DNA of the CDR3: TGTGCCAGCAGCTCTCAATTGGACGAGCAGTACTTC.

The chain couples TRBV28 to TRBJ1-4, with D uncertain. Trimming took 8 bases from V and 8 from J, leaving 18 bases between them. Germline-derived CDR1 and CDR2 are MDHEN and SYDVKM. The CDR3 has 14 residues. The CDR3 nucleotides read TGTGCCAGCGTTGGGGAGAAGGGCCTGGAAAAACTGTTTTTT. Translated, it gives CASVGEKGLEKLFF.

This clonotype was found many times. The chain employs TRBV11-3 and TRBJ2-7, with D possibly TRBD1 on 5 matching bases. Per germline, CDR1 SGHNT and CDR2 YENEEA. Trimming took 0 bases from V and 0 from J, leaving 12 bases between them. The CDR3 extends over 16 amino acids. The CDR3 coding sequence is TGTGCCAGCAGCTTAGATTGGCAGGGCCTCTCCTACGAGCAGTACTTC. Its protein product is CASSLDWQGLSYEQYF.

This clonotype occurred many times. CDR3 bases: TGTGCCAGCAGCCCAACGAGGGAGAAAAACACTGAAGCTTTCTTT. Protein product: CASSPTREKNTEAFF. The chain employs TRBV11-3 and TRBJ1-1; D is uncertain. This CDR3 is 15 amino acids long. The ends were cut back, 5 bases at V and 2 bases at J, with 15 bases in the middle. Germline V gene sequence: CDR1 SGHNT, CDR2 YENEEA.

This clonotype was found a few times. Here the CDR3 reads CASGTDTYGYTF. The CDR3 nucleotides read TGTGCCAGCGGGACAGACACCTATGGCTACACCTTC. V gene TRBV7-9 combines with J gene TRBJ1-2, with TRBD1 matching 7 bases. CDR1 is SEHNR, CDR2 FQNEAQ, per germline (reference sequence). Unmatched junction bases numbered 4, after V lost 8 bases and J lost 4 bases. This CDR3 spans 12 amino acids.

This clonotype has a count of ten or more. V is TRBV6-1 and J is TRBJ2-3, with D maybe TRBD2 (6 bases). The germline V and J ends were trimmed by 5 bases and 6 bases, with 15 bases remaining between them. The CDR3 is 14 residues long. CDR1 MNHNS and CDR2 SASEGT come from the germline V gene. The CDR3 region is CASSWEEGRDTQYF. The CDR3 DNA reads as TGTGCCAGCAGTTGGGAGGAGGGTAGGGATACGCAGTATTTT.

Ten or more counts support this clonotype. The chain recombines TRBV7-9 with TRBJ2-1; D ambiguous. V lost 2 bases, J lost 8 bases, and 10 bases lay in between. Germline lookup yields CDR1 SEHNR and CDR2 FQNEAQ (reference sequence). This CDR3 has 13 residues. The CDR3 DNA is TGTGCCAGCAGCTTACCCATCCGAGATGAGCAGTTCTTC. Translation: CASSLPIRDEQFF.

The rearrangement uses TRBV19 and TRBJ2-1, with D unclear. The length of the CDR3 is 16 residues. The V end was cut by 7 bases, the J end by 6 bases, with 22 bases between. In germline, CDR1 is LNHDA, CDR2 SQIVND (reference sequence). CDR3 coding DNA: TGTGCCAGTACCCGAAGTGGCTCCTATGATGCCAATGAGCAGTTCTTC. Translated, it gives CASTRSGSYDANEQFF. Together with reference TRBV19 and TRBJ2-1, the CDR3 gives the full variable domain: DGGITQSPKYLFRKEGQNVTLSCEQNLNHDAMYWYRQDPGQGLRLIYYSQIVNDFQKGDIAEGYSVSREKKESFPLTVTSAQKNPTAFYLCASTRSGSYDANEQFFGPGTRLTVL.

In regard to this clonotype: Likely a read error: the CDR3 ends without its conserved phenylalanine or tryptophan. The rearrangement links TRBV3-1 to TRBJ2-3; D not resolved. This CDR3 contains 15 residues. Trimming left V 2 bases short and J 0 bases short, with 9 bases between. Per the germline V gene, CDR1 is LGHDT and CDR2 is YNNKEL (reference sequence). In DNA, the CDR3 is TGTGCCAGCAGCCAATCGCGTGGTAGCACAGATACGCAGTATTGT. It codes for CASSQSRGSTDTQYC.

This clonotype was detected many times. This chain links TRBV11-2 with TRBJ2-1; D possibly corresponds to TRBD1 (6 bases). The V gene lost 1 base and the J gene lost 14 bases, with 18 bases spanning the gap. CDR1 and CDR2 from the germline V gene are SGHAT and FQNNGV. The CDR3 is made up of 14 amino acids. The CDR3 DNA reads as TGTGCCAGCAGCTTAGCACAGGGTTGGTCGAGGGAGTTCTTC. Translated: CASSLAQGWSREFF.

The sample holds a few counts of this clonotype. The chain is built from TRBV9 and TRBJ2-1, with 9 bases lining up with TRBD2. The V gene end was trimmed by 4 bases and the J gene end by 4 bases; junction bases not matched to a gene: 6. Germline CDR1 reads SGDLS; CDR2 reads YYNGEE. There are 15 residues in the CDR3. CDR3: CASSYSGSGYNEQFF. In nucleotides, the CDR3 is TGTGCCAGCAGCTATAGCGGGAGCGGATACAATGAGCAGTTCTTC.

At least ten counts were recorded for this clonotype. The chain joins TRBV29-1 to TRBJ1-2, with 7 bases aligning to TRBD1. Germline CDR1 is SQVTM and CDR2 is ANQGSEA. The length of the CDR3 is 13 residues. The J segment lost 5 bases and the V segment lost 3 bases, leaving 6 bases of the junction unmatched. CDR3 region: CSVDSGTEYGYTF. The CDR3 DNA sequence: TGCAGCGTTGATTCGGGGACAGAATATGGCTACACCTTC.

This clonotype was seen repeatedly, ten times or more. V and J are TRBV7-9 and TRBJ2-5; D remains ambiguous. Between the trimmed V and J ends, which lost 4 bases and 3 bases, there was a span of 12 bases. This CDR3 has 14 residues. The germline V gene encodes CDR1 SEHNR and CDR2 FQNEAQ (reference sequence). DNA of the CDR3: TGTGCCAGCAGCTCCGAAACGGCGGAAGAGACCCAGTACTTC. Amino acid sequence: CASSSETAEETQYF.

In this sample, this clonotype turned up many times. This CDR3 reads CSARGLDQETQYF. CDR3 nucleotide sequence: TGCAGTGCTAGAGGACTGGACCAAGAGACCCAGTACTTC. The chain recombines TRBV20-1 with TRBJ2-5; no firm D call. Between the trimmed V and J ends, which lost 1 base and 0 bases, there was a span of 6 bases. The CDR3 is 13 amino acids. Germline V gene lookup returns CDR1 DFQATT and CDR2 SNEGSKA (reference sequence).

This clonotype was observed at least ten times. The rearrangement joins TRBV11-2 to TRBJ2-1, with 9 bases identical to TRBD1. This CDR3 is built from 16 residues. J lost 7 bases, V lost 4 bases, and 11 bases had no gene match. In germline, CDR1 is SGHAT, CDR2 FQNNGV. CDR3 nucleotides: TGTGCCAGCAGCTCTTTCTGGGACAGGGCGAGTAATGAGCAGTTCTTC. It specifies CASSSFWDRASNEQFF.

This clonotype was picked up many times. The rearrangement uses TRBV18 and TRBJ1-1; D may be TRBD1 (5 bases). Germline V gene lookup returns CDR1 KGHSH and CDR2 LQKENI. CDR3 length: 14 amino acids. V was shortened by 0 bases and J by 7 bases, with 12 bases between the two germline ends. The chain's CDR3 is CASSPPLGESEAFF. For the CDR3, the DNA is TGTGCCAGCTCACCACCGTTAGGGGAGAGTGAAGCTTTCTTT.

Many counts were recorded for this clonotype. This chain connects TRBV2 to TRBJ2-4; D might be TRBD1 (5 bases). Germline lookup yields CDR1 SNHLY and CDR2 FYNNEI. The ends were cut back, 0 bases at V and 8 bases at J, with 8 bases in the middle. The CDR3 totals 13 residues. CDR3: CASSEAVGDIQYF. The DNA of the CDR3 is TGTGCCAGCAGTGAAGCAGTAGGGGACATTCAGTACTTC.

This clonotype has ten or more counts. CDR3 protein: CSARASPGASGELFF. CDR3 DNA: TGCAGTGCTAGAGCGTCCCCGGGGGCGAGTGGGGAGCTGTTTTTT. This sequence joins TRBV20-1 and TRBJ2-2, with D tentatively TRBD1 or TRBD2 (6 bases each). The CDR3 totals 15 residues. Germline-derived CDR1 and CDR2 are DFQATT and SNEGSKA (reference sequence). V was shortened by 1 base and J by 8 bases, with 17 bases between the two germline ends.

This clonotype was counted many times. The chain combines TRBV30 with TRBJ1-5; possible D gene TRBD1, 6 bases. The V end lost 3 bases, the J end lost 6 bases, and 12 bases lay between the germline ends. The CDR3 loop spans 13 amino acids. Germline V gene data show CDR1 as GTSNPN and CDR2 as SVGIG (reference sequence). CDR3 amino acids: CAWREQGLQPQHF. The CDR3 DNA reads as TGTGCCTGGAGGGAACAGGGACTTCAGCCCCAGCATTTT.